This TCR beta chain was sequenced during a study of post-analysis software for immune sequencing data. Study information: The cohort encompassed relapsing-remitting, secondary progressive and progressive-relapsing multiple sclerosis disease courses. Overall study findings and caveats: Elevated frequency relative to controls characterized roughly 5 TRBV segments in patients, TRBV5-6, TRBV5-1 and TRBV20-1 among them.

The library was made from cDNA and included unique molecular identifiers. When about 1 to 11 million T cells were used, they gave approximately 530,000 cDNA molecules. TCRdb redid the calling of the PCR reads with MiXCR, one entry per CDR3 protein. The repertoire holds 450,000 or so distinct CDR3 sequences, with roughly 45% as singletons. Comments on this clonotype: Its antigen is currently unknown.

The V gene end was trimmed by 6 bases and the J gene end by 3 bases; junction bases not matched to a gene: 13. CDR1 DFQATT and CDR2 SNEGSKA come from the germline V gene (reference sequence). The CDR3 length is 16 residues. The TCR comes from a girl between 5 and 17 years old with multiple sclerosis. The genes are TRBV20-1 and TRBJ2-1, with TRBD2 identical over 8 bases. Sequencing was carried out using blood. The chain's CDR3 is CSAIVAGPRDYNEQFF. Here the CDR3 DNA reads TGCAGTGCGATTGTAGCGGGACCAAGAGACTACAATGAGCAGTTCTTC.